This TCR beta chain came from a study of metastatic and nonmetastatic thyroid tumors. Whole-study context: Repertoire comparisons spanned blood and tumor or nodule tissue from malignant and benign thyroid patients.

To note about this clone: Its cognate antigen is unknown.

Original processing methods: For papillary thyroid cancer, a distant-metastasis classifier was constructed from CDR3 differences observed across clinicopathological groups. TCRdb re-called the PCR reads with MiXCR. It is TCRdb's table, rather than the study itself, that gives the V and J calls and clone size. The sample lists several thousand clones, about 30% occurring once. Study-level points and caveats: In both blood and tumor samples, TCR beta diversity was reported significantly higher for malignant than benign nodules.

Thyroid surgery took place with no prior treatment in any patient. V lost 4 bases to trimming and J lost 7 bases, with 26 bases between them. This CDR3 has 18 amino acids. Germline loops: CDR1 SGHAT, CDR2 FQNNGV. The V call is TRBV11-2, the J call TRBJ2-1; D perhaps matches TRBD2 (6 bases). The source is a female donor with papillary thyroid cancer or a benign thyroid nodule (not recorded which). Some clones in this sample may be carry-over from other donors' samples. Sequencing was done on a sample of tumor tissue. The CDR3, as DNA: TGTGCCAGCAGCTGGGGGACGGCGGGGACCCTTCCGGGAAATGAGCAGTTCTTC. This codes for CASSWGTAGTLPGNEQFF. Complete variable domain (other parts from reference TRBV11-2 and TRBJ2-1): EAGVAQSPRYKIIEKRQSVAFWCNPISGHATLYWYQQILGQGPKLLIQFQNNGVVDDSQLPKDRFSAERLKGVDSTLKIQPAKLEDSAVYLCASSWGTAGTLPGNEQFFGPGTRLTVL.